This T cell receptor beta chain is drawn from a study of shared clonotypes between healthy human individuals (dated by TCRdb to about 2020). About the study as a whole: A couple of women and a few men aged 18 to 49 years were included in the cohort. Between about 0.8 and 9 billion PBMCs per donor were obtained by leukapheresis. For each donor, three plates each were used for CD4 naive and CD4 memory, two plates were used for CD8 naive, and one plate was used for CD8 memory. To increase sequencing depth and limit assay-specific biases, TCR repertoire library preparation and sequencing were carried out by different laboratories using diverse techniques. Blood TCR repertoires of a handful of healthy adults were deeply sequenced to estimate repertoire size and the extent of clonotype sharing between individuals.

Comment on this clone: Its antigen target is currently unknown. No clone much larger than this one lies a single base away; base qualities are absent. In the same sample, other DNA sequences code for this CDR3.

TCR CDR3 regions were amplified from genomic DNA by multiplex PCR using the deep immunoSEQ assay. Extracted genomic DNA from each cell subset was distributed evenly across all wells of several immunoSEQ 96-well plates, and each plate was treated as a replicate. For sorted subsets, each replicate PCR was loaded with roughly 200 ng genomic DNA, equivalent to 30,000 or so T cell genomes. The purified libraries were quantified using a Qubit 3.0 fluorometer, sized with a Bioanalyzer 2100, and then quantified again using the KAPA Library Quantification kit. A separate single-read 150-cycle Illumina NextSeq 550 flow cell was used to sequence each immunoSEQ 96-well plate. The authors' pipeline ran thus. Because the immunoSEQ output held only junctional sequences and lacked quality scores, the filtering could not match the filtering applied to full-length reads. Sequences were annotated with PyIR, a Python wrapper for IgBLAST v1.9, using IMGT germline references to assign V/J genes and CDR3. Reads with weak V/J assignments (E-value above 1e-6), missing CDR3, stop codons, out-of-frame junctions, or ambiguous translated residues were removed. V3J clonotypes were defined as sequences sharing an identical inferred V gene, J gene, and CDR3 amino acid sequence. Percentage overlap between repertoires was calculated by dividing the number of shared unique clonotypes by the size of the smaller repertoire. Repertoire richness was assessed with RTK rarefaction, the Chao1 estimator, and Recon v2.1 estimates of unobserved clonotypes. Generation probabilities for all TCRbeta clonotypes obtained by the gDNA method from a few donors were computed using OLGA. The table was pulled from immuneACCESS by TCRdb, which kept in-frame rearrangements only. Such tables lose some clones; where checked, under half of the loss comes from unresolved V genes, and the rest has no known cause. The V and J calls and clone size were taken over from that table, and D and trimming were inferred from the DNA. This sample has around 1 million clones in its table, and more than 75% of those were observed once. Jointly, the top ten make up 1.5% of the sample.

The donors were healthy, HIV-negative adults who had no recently reported acute infections or vaccinations. Every donor was a Caucasian adult residing in Nashville, Tennessee, USA. CD4+ T cells were enriched through magnetic negative selection, after which naive cells were positively selected on CD45RA and the remaining negative fraction served as the memory subset. Blood was collected by leukapheresis, and PBMCs were isolated by Ficoll-Histopaque density gradient centrifugation and then cryopreserved in liquid nitrogen vapor phase. Purity and quantity of every magnetically sorted T cell population were checked by analytical flow cytometry. From each sorted fraction, genomic DNA was isolated and quantified by UV absorbance on a Nanodrop 2000c. The paper's findings and limits, for the study overall: The small number of donors limited the genetic and exposure-history diversity represented. Compared with non-shared clonotypes, clonotypes shared by all four sorted-subset donors had higher generation probabilities. About 4.5% of naive CD4, roughly 3.6% of naive CD8, approximately 2% of memory CD4, and about 0.4% of memory CD8 clonotypes were shared across several donors. Sampling was restricted to blood, and TCR repertoires in tissue are likely to differ from TCR repertoires in blood. Even with the large sequencing depth, rarefaction of the sorted-subset datasets indicated that sequencing was incomplete. Larger estimated clonotype richness was generally found for naive subsets than for memory subsets. Pairwise subsampling led to the expectation that sequencing depth would affect the degree of clonotype sharing among donors.

Sequenced: memory CD4+ T cells sorted from blood. This sample's cell subset or site label indicates: CD45RA-negative fraction. The receptor was derived from a man younger than 30 in good health.

The nucleotides are TGTGCCAGCAGCCCCCGACTAGCGGGATACAATGAGCAGTTCTTC. It translates as CASSPRLAGYNEQFF. The chain was built from TRBV11-2 and TRBJ2-1, with 11 middle bases fitting TRBD2. V lost 5 bases and J lost 4 bases, and the count of bases not matched to a germline gene is 4. Spanning cysteine to phenylalanine, the CDR3 consists of 15 amino acids. Only CDR3 DNA is held: 45 bases, read in frame from base 1. CDR1 SGHAT and CDR2 FQNNGV are derived from the germline V gene.